Below are 2 T cell receptor beta chains sequenced from a single sample in a study of long-term antiretroviral therapy in people with HIV. The libraries were made with immunoSEQ v3.0 at survey level. The data were produced by immunoSEQ multiplex PCR, yet TCRdb's version contains in-frame clones alone and is incomplete. This table has 25,000 to 30,000 clones, 95% appearing once. The source was unsorted PBMCs, collected 5.3 years after starting antiretroviral therapy. These receptors were obtained from a man under 40 with HIV.

This chain links TRBV19 with TRBJ2-3; possibly TRBD2 for D (5 bases). Deletions cut 3 bases from V and 8 bases from J, with 9 bases between. The CDR3 loop spans 12 amino acids. In germline, CDR1 is LNHDA, CDR2 SQIVND (reference sequence). The CDR3 reads CASSIAGGTQYF. CDR3 DNA: TGTGCCAGTAGTATCGCGGGTGGTACGCAGTATTTT.

CDR3 amino acids: CASRWGTGGNQPQHF. CDR3 nucleotide sequence: TGTGCCAGTAGATGGGGGACAGGGGGCAATCAGCCCCAGCATTTT. The V gene is TRBV19, the J gene TRBJ1-5; 10 nucleotides align to TRBD1. This CDR3 is 15 amino acids long. Germline V CDR1 and CDR2: LNHDA, SQIVND (reference sequence). V shed 6 bases, J shed 2 bases, and the junction held 4 bases outside the gene matches. The whole variable domain, filled in from reference TRBV19 and TRBJ1-5, reads DGGITQSPKYLFRKEGQNVTLSCEQNLNHDAMYWYRQDPGQGLRLIYYSQIVNDFQKGDIAEGYSVSREKKESFPLTVTSAQKNPTAFYLCASRWGTGGNQPQHFGDGTRLSIL.